This is a list of T cell receptor beta chains from one sample in a study of human T cells and chemical hapten exposure. TCRdb re-derived calls from the RACE reads in MiXCR, one entry per CDR3 protein. This table has about 82,000 distinct CDR3 sequences, around 9.3% appearing once. This specimen consisted of whole blood, obtained in connection with sensitization to the hapten diphenylcyclopropenone (DPC). These receptors were taken from a woman aged 50 to 60 with alopecia areata. Some clones in this sample may be carry-over from other donors' samples. Each CDR3 is given with its conserved first and last residue. D genes are given only for firm matches. The size field is filled for only some rows; it gives once, few, many or a size class.

DNA: TGTGCCAGCGGTCCCCTACTTTCCGAGCAGTACTTC
CDR3: CASGPLLSEQYF
size: .
D: .
J: TRBJ2-7
V: TRBV28

DNA: TGCAGTGCTGCAGGGGATAACTATGGCTACACCTTC
CDR3: CSAAGDNYGYTF
size: many
D: .
J: TRBJ1-2
V: TRBV20-1

DNA: TGTGCCAGCAGTTTCCGGGCATCTAATGAAAAACTGTTTTTT
CDR3: CASSFRASNEKLFF
size: many
D: .
J: TRBJ1-4
V: TRBV5-5

DNA: TGTGCCAGCAGCTTGAATAATTCACCCCTCCACTTT
CDR3: CASSLNNSPLHF
size: .
D: .
J: TRBJ1-6
V: TRBV7-9

DNA: TGCAGCGTTATAGGGACAGCCCCCCGAGTAGAGACCCAGTACTTC
CDR3: CSVIGTAPRVETQYF
size: many
D: TRBD1
J: TRBJ2-5
V: TRBV29-1

DNA: TGCAGTGCTAGAGAGGGGACAATGAACACTGAAGCTTTCTTT
CDR3: CSAREGTMNTEAFF
size: many
D: .
J: TRBJ1-1
V: TRBV20-1

DNA: TGTGCCAGCAGGAAAAGACTAGCGGGGCAAGAGACCCAGTACTTC
CDR3: CASRKRLAGQETQYF
size: many
D: TRBD2
J: TRBJ2-5
V: TRBV28

DNA: TGTGCCAGCAGCCCGGGACTTAATTCACCCCTCCACTTT
CDR3: CASSPGLNSPLHF
size: many
D: .
J: TRBJ1-6
V: TRBV7-9

DNA: TGTGCCAGCAGCTTAGATGCAACTAGCTTCAATGAGCAGTTCTTC
CDR3: CASSLDATSFNEQFF
size: .
D: .
J: TRBJ2-1
V: TRBV7-9

DNA: TGCAGTGCCCAAAGACTAGCGGGAGGGCCGAAAGCAGATACGCAGTATTTT
CDR3: CSAQRLAGGPKADTQYF
size: .
D: TRBD2
J: TRBJ2-3
V: TRBV20-1

DNA: TGTGCCAGCAGCTTAAATGGTTACTACAATGAGCAGTTCTTC
CDR3: CASSLNGYYNEQFF
size: many
D: .
J: TRBJ2-1
V: TRBV5-4

DNA: TGTGCCAGCAGTCCGGCGGGTCCTTACAATGAGCAGTTCTTC
CDR3: CASSPAGPYNEQFF
size: many
D: .
J: TRBJ2-1
V: TRBV7-2

DNA: TGTGCCAGCCGCGGGGCGGGAGGGGTGGAGACCCAGTACTTC
CDR3: CASRGAGGVETQYF
size: many
D: TRBD2
J: TRBJ2-5
V: TRBV19

DNA: TGCAGCGCTGGGGAGAGGTTAGGAGCTTTCTTT
CDR3: CSAGERLGAFF
size: many
D: .
J: TRBJ1-1
V: TRBV29-1

DNA: TGCGCCAGCAGGTACAATCCAGGGGATGGCTACACCTTC
CDR3: CASRYNPGDGYTF
size: .
D: .
J: TRBJ1-2
V: TRBV5-1

DNA: TGCAGCGTTGAAGAAAGAGGGAACACTGAAGCTTTCTTT
CDR3: CSVEERGNTEAFF
size: many
D: .
J: TRBJ1-1
V: TRBV29-1

DNA: TGTGCCAGCAGTGAAAGCGGGAGTTTATTCGAGCAGTACTTC
CDR3: CASSESGSLFEQYF
size: few
D: TRBD2
J: TRBJ2-7
V: TRBV6-1

DNA: TGTGCCAGCGGCAGCGTGGGGAACATTCAGTACTTC
CDR3: CASGSVGNIQYF
size: many
D: .
J: TRBJ2-4
V: TRBV6-2/TRBV6-3

DNA: TGTGCCAGCAGCAATAGCGGGAGTGTTGAGACCCAGTACTTC
CDR3: CASSNSGSVETQYF
size: many
D: TRBD2
J: TRBJ2-5
V: TRBV7-8

DNA: TGTGCCAGCAGTTCCGGGGCGGGAGGAGGCAATGAGCAGTTCTTC
CDR3: CASSSGAGGGNEQFF
size: many
D: TRBD2
J: TRBJ2-1
V: TRBV12-3/TRBV12-4

DNA: TGCAGCGTTTACGGACAGATCTCCTACAATGAGCAGTTCTTC
CDR3: CSVYGQISYNEQFF
size: many
D: .
J: TRBJ2-1
V: TRBV29-1

DNA: TGCAGCGTTCGGGGCTCCTCTGAAGCTTTCTTT
CDR3: CSVRGSSEAFF
size: few
D: .
J: TRBJ1-1
V: TRBV29-1